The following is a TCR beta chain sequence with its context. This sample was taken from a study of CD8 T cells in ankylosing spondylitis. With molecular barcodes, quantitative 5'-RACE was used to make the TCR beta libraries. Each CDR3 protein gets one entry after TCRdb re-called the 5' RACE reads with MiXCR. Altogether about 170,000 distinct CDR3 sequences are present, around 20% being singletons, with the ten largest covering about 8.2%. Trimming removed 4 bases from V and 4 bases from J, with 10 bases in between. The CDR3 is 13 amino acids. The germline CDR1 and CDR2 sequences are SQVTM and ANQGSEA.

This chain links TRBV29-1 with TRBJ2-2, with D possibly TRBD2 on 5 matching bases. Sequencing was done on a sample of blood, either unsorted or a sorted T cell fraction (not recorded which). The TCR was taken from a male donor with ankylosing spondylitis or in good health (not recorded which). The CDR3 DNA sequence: TGCAGCGTTGGCGGGTTTTCCACCGGGGAGCTGTTTTTT. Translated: CSVGGFSTGELFF.